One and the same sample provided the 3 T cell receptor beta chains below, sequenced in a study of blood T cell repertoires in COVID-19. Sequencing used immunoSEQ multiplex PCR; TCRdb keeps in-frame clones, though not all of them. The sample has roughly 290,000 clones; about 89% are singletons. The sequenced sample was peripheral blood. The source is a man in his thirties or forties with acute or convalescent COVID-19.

CDR3 region: CASSYSKHYETQYF. CDR3 DNA: TGTGCCAGCAGTTACTCGAAACATTACGAGACCCAGTACTTC. The V call is TRBV6-6, the J call TRBJ2-5; D is undetermined. The V end lost 0 bases, the J end lost 5 bases, and 10 bases lay between the germline ends. CDR1 MNHNY and CDR2 SVGAGI come from the germline V gene (reference sequence). The length of the CDR3 is 14 residues.

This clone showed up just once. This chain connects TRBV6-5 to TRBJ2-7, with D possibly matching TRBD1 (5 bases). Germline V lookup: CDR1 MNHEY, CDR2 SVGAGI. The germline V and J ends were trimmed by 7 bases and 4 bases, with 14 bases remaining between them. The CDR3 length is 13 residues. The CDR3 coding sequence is TGTGCCAGCATTTATTCAGGGTCGTACGAGCAGTACTTC. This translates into CASIYSGSYEQYF.

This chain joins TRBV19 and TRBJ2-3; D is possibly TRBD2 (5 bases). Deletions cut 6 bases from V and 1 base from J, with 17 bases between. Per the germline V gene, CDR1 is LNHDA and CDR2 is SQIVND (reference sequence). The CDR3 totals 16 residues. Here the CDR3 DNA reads TGTGCCAGTAGCGGTGGCGGGCGGATTGGCACAGATACGCAGTATTTT. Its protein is CASSGGGRIGTDTQYF.